This TCR beta chain was captured in a study of CD8+CD57+ T cells in acquired aplastic anemia. The overall study: Sorted CD4+ and CD8+ cell DNA averaged 3.2 ug.

J gave up 8 bases and V 4 bases, and 6 bases lay outside the gene matches. The CDR3 extends over 14 amino acids. Germline V gene sequence: CDR1 SEHNR, CDR2 FQNEAQ (reference sequence). Profiling of TCR beta VDJ combinations and CDR3 sequences used genomic DNA as template. TCRdb reprocessed the reads with MiXCR, giving one entry per CDR3 protein. The data show some 140,000 distinct CDR3 sequences, roughly half seen once. This clonotype has at least ten counts. Whoever was chosen for sequencing had shown CD8+CD57+ cell expansion by flow cytometry. Sequencing was carried out using sorted CD4+, CD8+, or CD8+CD57+ T cells (not recorded which) from PBMCs. V usage is TRBV7-9 and J usage is TRBJ2-1, with 9 bases lining up with TRBD1. The sequence was obtained from a human donor with aplastic anemia. The CDR3 region is CASSSIQGAYEQFF. CDR3 sequence (DNA): TGTGCCAGCAGCTCGATACAGGGGGCATATGAGCAGTTCTTC.